This TCR beta chain was recovered during a study of technical replicates of blood from several donors. This CDR3 is built from 18 residues. In germline, CDR1 is SQVTM, CDR2 ANQGSEA. Trimming removed 0 bases at V and 7 bases at J, with 25 bases between. Repertoires were generated with immunoSEQ multiplex PCR, while TCRdb's copy carries only in-frame clones and drops some. The sample includes almost 85,000 clones, almost 98% seen only once; the top ten take more than 0.15%. A single count supports this clone. The V call is TRBV29-1, the J call TRBJ2-1; D remains unclear. The sequence derives from a human donor in good health. Sequenced sample: T cells isolated from PBMCs. The CDR3 spells CSVEDRFHLVGPTNEQFF. Here the CDR3 DNA reads TGCAGCGTTGAAGATCGGTTTCACCTGGTGGGCCCAACGAATGAGCAGTTCTTC.